A single sample is the source of the 27 T cell receptor beta chains below, sequenced in a study of T cells in Graves' hyperthyroidism and ophthalmopathy. What was amplified from RNA transcripts were TCR beta CDR3 regions. The HTBI set primed first-round TCR CDR3 RT-PCR. TCRdb independently ran MiXCR on the multiplex PCR reads; one entry per CDR3 protein. The data hold fewer than 250,000 distinct CDR3 sequences, with approximately 24% observed a single time. Sequencing input: blood. Source of these receptors: a woman in her thirties or forties with Graves' ophthalmopathy.

This clonotype was found many times. The rearrangement joins TRBV28 to TRBJ2-7; D call uncertain. Trimming shortened V by 5 bases and J by 4 bases, and 18 bases separated the two germline ends. Germline CDR1 reads MDHEN; CDR2 reads SYDVKM. This CDR3 spans 15 amino acids. The CDR3: CASSPRPYVGYEQYF. As DNA, the CDR3 is TGTGCCAGCAGTCCACGGCCCTATGTCGGATACGAGCAGTACTTC.

This clonotype showed up many times. CDR3 residues: CASSTIGSGQPQHF. CDR3 coding DNA: TGTGCCAGCAGCACAATCGGCTCGGGTCAGCCCCAGCATTTT. This sequence joins TRBV7-8 and TRBJ1-5; no reliable D call. Germline assignment: CDR1 SGHVS and CDR2 FQNEAQ. Trimming cost V 5 bases and J 6 bases, with 14 bases left between them. This CDR3 has 14 residues.

This clonotype was seen repeatedly, ten times or more. The rearrangement joins TRBV7-9 to TRBJ1-1, with a possible D match to TRBD1 (6 bases). V shed 1 base and J shed 3 bases, with 21 bases lying between them. CDR3 length: 18 amino acids. Per germline, CDR1 SEHNR and CDR2 FQNEAQ (reference sequence). The CDR3 here is CASSLVGGRPTADTEAFF. Written as DNA, the CDR3 is TGTGCCAGCAGCTTAGTGGGGGGGCGACCCACGGCGGACACTGAAGCTTTCTTT.

This clonotype was recorded at least ten times. The chain uses TRBV20-1 and TRBJ2-7; weak D call: TRBD1 (5 bases). The germline gives CDR1 DFQATT, CDR2 SNEGSKA (reference sequence). CDR3 length: 12 amino acids. V was trimmed by 6 bases and J by 3 bases, leaving 12 bases between them. CDR3 nucleotide sequence: TGCAGTGCCGACGAACAGGACTACGAGCAGTACTTC. Protein: CSADEQDYEQYF.

Points on this clonotype: This clone may be a read error of a much larger clone one base away. The CDR3 does not close with the conserved phenylalanine or tryptophan, likely indicating a read error. The gene calls are TRBV12-3 or TRBV12-4 and TRBJ1-2, with D hard to call. CDR3 length: 13 amino acids. V was pared by 10 bases and J by 0 bases, with 12 bases between. DNA for the CDR3: TGTGCCACGCGCCTGGTCGCTAACTATGGCTACACCCTC. Protein: CATRLVANYGYTL.

This clonotype was counted ten times or more. This chain connects TRBV12-3 or TRBV12-4 to TRBJ1-1, with 10 bases that match TRBD1. V lost 6 bases to trimming and J lost 3 bases; unmatched junction nucleotides: 7. CDR3 length: 15 residues. CDR3 residues: CASRPGQGRDTEAFF. CDR3 coding DNA: TGTGCCAGCAGACCGGGACAGGGGCGGGACACTGAAGCTTTCTTT.

CDR3 sequence: CASSAGTGGGIQPQHF. The CDR3 nucleotides read TGTGCCAGCAGCGCCGGGACAGGGGGCGGGATTCAGCCCCAGCATTTT. This chain links TRBV5-5 with TRBJ1-5, with TRBD1 matching 12 bases. This CDR3 spans 16 amino acids. Germline assignment: CDR1 SGHKS and CDR2 YYEKEE (reference sequence). The V gene end was trimmed by 4 bases and the J gene end by 6 bases; junction bases not matched to a gene: 8.

This clonotype has at least ten counts. V gene TRBV12-3 or TRBV12-4 combines with J gene TRBJ2-4; D may be TRBD2 (5 bases). The CDR3 totals 14 residues. V lost 5 bases and J lost 6, with 14 bases in between. The chain's CDR3 is CASSLRDNRNIQYF. CDR3 sequence (DNA): TGTGCCAGCAGTCTCCGGGATAATCGAAACATTCAGTACTTC.

This clonotype was recorded many times. The chain recombines TRBV7-8 with TRBJ1-1; D is perhaps TRBD1 (5 bases). Trimming stripped 1 base from V and 3 bases from J, with 12 bases between. The CDR3 loop spans 15 amino acids. Germline assignment: CDR1 SGHVS and CDR2 FQNEAQ. The CDR3 spells CASSLVWGFDTEAFF. For the CDR3, the DNA is TGTGCCAGCAGCTTAGTATGGGGGTTCGACACTGAAGCTTTCTTT.

The V call is TRBV3-1, the J call TRBJ1-2; the D is unclear. Trimming shortened V by 1 base and J by 3 bases, and 12 bases separated the two germline ends. The CDR3 is made up of 15 amino acids. Germline CDR1 reads LGHDT; CDR2 reads YNNKEL (reference sequence). CDR3 nucleotides: TGTGCCAGCAGCCAAGGCATGGGAGCCCACTATGGCTACACCTTC. Translated: CASSQGMGAHYGYTF.

This clonotype has only a few counts. The gene calls are TRBV27 and TRBJ1-5, with 7 bases lining up with TRBD1. Germline lookup yields CDR1 MNHEY and CDR2 SMNVEV (reference sequence). Losses at the gene ends were 8 bases for V and 4 bases for J; bases not matched to a gene: 8. The CDR3 runs to 14 residues. CDR3 coding DNA: TGTGCCAGCGGAACAGGGGCGGGAAATCAGCCCCAGCATTTT. Protein: CASGTGAGNQPQHF.

This clonotype was seen many times. This rearrangement joins TRBV11-2 to TRBJ1-1, with a tentative D call TRBD1 (6 bases). Trimming shortened V by 5 bases and J by 0 bases, and 16 bases separated the two germline ends. Germline V lookup: CDR1 SGHAT, CDR2 FQNNGV. The length of the CDR3 is 16 residues. This CDR3 reads CASSIQGFIMNTEAFF. CDR3 nucleotide sequence: TGTGCCAGCAGCATACAGGGTTTTATAATGAACACTGAAGCTTTCTTT.

This clonotype has more than one count but fewer than ten. The genes are TRBV10-3 and TRBJ1-1, with TRBD1 as a possible D gene (6 bases). Trimming pared 4 bases from V and 11 bases from J, leaving 14 bases between. CDR3 length equals 12 residues. Germline CDR1 reads ENHRY; CDR2 reads SYGVKD. This CDR3 is CAISGGGRGAFF. In DNA form, the CDR3 reads TGTGCCATCAGTGGTGGGGGGCGCGGGGCTTTCTTT.

At least ten counts were recorded for this clonotype. The chain recombines TRBV6-2 or TRBV6-3 with TRBJ2-2, with D perhaps TRBD1 (5 bases). Trimming cost V 4 bases and J 7 bases, with 7 bases left between them. The germline gives CDR1 MNHEY, CDR2 SVGEGT. This CDR3 is built from 12 residues. The CDR3 DNA is TGTGCCAGCAGTTGGGGCAGCGGGGAGCTGTTTTTT. It translates to CASSWGSGELFF.

The chain has TRBV6-5 and TRBJ1-1; D not resolved. The CDR3 covers 13 residues. The ends were cut back, 2 bases at V and 3 bases at J, with 7 bases in the middle. CDR1 MNHEY and CDR2 SVGAGI come from the germline V gene. CDR3 in amino acids: CASSYPLHTEAFF. CDR3 nucleotide sequence: TGTGCCAGCAGTTACCCCTTGCACACTGAAGCTTTCTTT.

The table lists this clonotype with many counts. The V gene is TRBV20-1, the J gene TRBJ2-5, with TRBD2 identical over 14 bases. The CDR3 extends over 17 amino acids. Germline CDR1 is DFQATT and CDR2 is SNEGSKA (reference sequence). Germline trimming cut 3 bases from V and 2 bases from J; bases unmatched to any gene: 8. CDR3 protein: CSASRTSGGLKQETQYF. CDR3 DNA: TGCAGTGCTAGCAGGACTAGCGGGGGGTTAAAGCAAGAGACCCAGTACTTC.

This clonotype appeared many times. The CDR3 nucleotides read TGTGCCAGCACCGCGGAGCTAGCGGGAGGCAACACCGGGGAGCTGTTTTTT. Protein: CASTAELAGGNTGELFF. V usage is TRBV28 and J usage is TRBJ2-2; TRBD2 aligns across 11 bases. CDR3 length: 17 amino acids. Germline V lookup: CDR1 MDHEN, CDR2 SYDVKM. V shed 7 bases and J 2 bases; nucleotides not matched to a gene: 9.

This clonotype was found many times. The chain is built from TRBV18 and TRBJ2-5, with D uncertain. Between the trimmed V and J ends, which lost 5 bases and 6 bases, there was a span of 10 bases. The CDR3 extends over 12 amino acids. Looked up from germline, CDR1 is KGHSH and CDR2 is LQKENI. The CDR3 reads CASSYPLQTQYF. CDR3 DNA: TGTGCCAGCTCATACCCCCTACAGACCCAGTACTTC.

The chain carries TRBV3-1 and TRBJ1-5; D is perhaps TRBD1 (5 bases). The V end was cut by 5 bases, the J end by 3 bases, with 11 bases between. The CDR3 length is 14 residues. Germline V gene data show CDR1 as LGHDT and CDR2 as YNNKEL (reference sequence). In DNA, the CDR3 is TGTGCCAGCAGCACCAGGGTTACCAATCAGCCCCAGCATTTT. As protein: CASSTRVTNQPQHF. Complete variable domain (other parts from reference TRBV3-1 and TRBJ1-5): DTAVSQTPKYLVTQMGNDKSIKCEQNLGHDTMYWYKQDSKKFLKIMFSYNNKELIINETVPNRFSPKSPDKAHLNLHINSLELGDSAVYFCASSTRVTNQPQHFGDGTRLSIL.

The V gene is TRBV7-8, the J gene TRBJ1-2; D is possibly TRBD1 (6 bases). This CDR3 spans 15 amino acids. Germline CDR1 is SGHVS and CDR2 is FQNEAQ. The V gene lost 2 bases and the J gene lost 1 base, with 11 bases spanning the gap. The CDR3 is CASSLRQELNYGYTF. Written as DNA, the CDR3 is TGTGCCAGCAGCTTAAGACAGGAACTTAACTATGGCTACACCTTC.

The rearrangement uses TRBV6-2 or TRBV6-3 and TRBJ1-5; TRBD1 matches at 9 bases. Germline loops: CDR1 MNHEY, CDR2 SVGEGT. The CDR3 length is 18 residues. The J segment lost 1 base and the V segment lost 0 bases, leaving 7 bases of the junction unmatched. The CDR3 sequence: CASSYSMGQGTSNQPQHF. The CDR3 DNA reads as TGTGCCAGCAGTTACTCGATGGGACAGGGAACGAGCAATCAGCCCCAGCATTTT.

This clonotype was observed at least ten times. The rearrangement links TRBV5-1 to TRBJ2-6; D not resolved. Trimming took off 4 bases at V and 0 bases at J, with 5 bases between the two ends. CDR1 SGHRS and CDR2 YFSETQ come from the germline V gene. The CDR3 consists of 14 residues. CDR3 loop: CASSAYSGANVLTF. The CDR3 bases are TGCGCCAGCAGCGCCTACTCTGGGGCCAACGTCCTGACTTTC.

V and J are TRBV30 and TRBJ1-1; TRBD1 is a possible D gene (5 bases). Trimming stripped 3 bases from V and 1 base from J, with 9 bases between. Germline V lookup: CDR1 GTSNPN, CDR2 SVGIG (reference sequence). This CDR3 comprises 13 residues. CDR3 sequence: CAWRSGTNTEAFF. As DNA, the CDR3 is TGTGCCTGGAGATCAGGGACGAACACTGAAGCTTTCTTT.

This clonotype was seen at least ten times. V and J are TRBV4-2 and TRBJ2-2; perhaps TRBD1 as D (6 bases). The V end lost 1 base, the J end lost 6 bases, and 18 bases lay between the germline ends. This CDR3 has 17 amino acids. Germline V gene lookup returns CDR1 LGHNA and CDR2 YNFKEQ. The CDR3 loop is CASSQAQYRDGAGELFF. The CDR3 DNA reads TGTGCCAGCAGCCAAGCCCAATACAGGGATGGGGCCGGGGAGCTGTTTTTT.

This clonotype occurred many times. The chain links TRBV6-5 to TRBJ1-5; a weak D match, TRBD1 (6 bases). Germline lookup yields CDR1 MNHEY and CDR2 SVGAGI. The V end lost 10 bases, the J end lost 7 bases, and 17 bases lay between the germline ends. The CDR3 consists of 13 residues. The DNA for the CDR3 is TGTGCCACCCAGTTACTCGGGGGCCAGCCCCAGCATTTT. Its protein product is CATQLLGGQPQHF.

This clonotype was detected many times. The chain has TRBV30 and TRBJ2-5; D gene unclear. In germline, CDR1 is GTSNPN, CDR2 SVGIG (reference sequence). V was shortened by 3 bases and J by 5 bases, with 10 bases between the two germline ends. The CDR3 is 12 residues long. The CDR3 bases are TGTGCCTGGAGGGTCCAACGGGAGACCCAGTACTTC. This sequence encodes CAWRVQRETQYF.

This clonotype was observed many times. The V call is TRBV4-1, the J call TRBJ1-5, with D maybe TRBD1 (5 bases). V was clipped by 0 bases and J by 7 bases, with 16 bases between them. This CDR3 is 16 amino acids long. The germline V gene encodes CDR1 MGHRA and CDR2 YSYEKL. CDR3 sequence reads: CASSQDPGTGWQPQHF. The CDR3 DNA reads TGCGCCAGCAGCCAAGATCCGGGCACAGGTTGGCAGCCCCAGCATTTT.